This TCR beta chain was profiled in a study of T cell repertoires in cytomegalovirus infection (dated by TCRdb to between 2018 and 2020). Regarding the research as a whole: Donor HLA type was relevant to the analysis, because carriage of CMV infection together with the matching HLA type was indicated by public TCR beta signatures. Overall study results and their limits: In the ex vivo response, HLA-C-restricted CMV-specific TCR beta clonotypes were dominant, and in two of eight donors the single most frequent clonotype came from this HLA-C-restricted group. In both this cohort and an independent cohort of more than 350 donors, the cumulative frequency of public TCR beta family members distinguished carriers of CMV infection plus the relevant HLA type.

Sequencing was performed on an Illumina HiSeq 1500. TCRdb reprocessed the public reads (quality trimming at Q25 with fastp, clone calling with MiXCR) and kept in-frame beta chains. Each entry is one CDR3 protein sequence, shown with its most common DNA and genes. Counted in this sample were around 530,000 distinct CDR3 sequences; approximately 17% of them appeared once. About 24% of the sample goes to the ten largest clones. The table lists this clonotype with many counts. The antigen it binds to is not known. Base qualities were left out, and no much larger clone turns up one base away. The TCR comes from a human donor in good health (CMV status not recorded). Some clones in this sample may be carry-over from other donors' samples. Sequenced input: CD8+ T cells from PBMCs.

This receptor carries the CDR3 CASSLVSGTSGRDTQYF. The DNA sequence is as follows: TGTGCCAGCAGCTTAGTCTCTGGGACTAGCGGGAGAGATACGCAGTATTTT. This chain joins TRBV7-6 to TRBJ2-3; TRBD2 aligns with 14 central bases. Relative to germline, V is missing 1 base and J is missing 5 bases, with 5 bases of the junction outside any gene match. From a lookup of the germline V gene, CDR1 and CDR2 are SGHVS and FNYEAQ. The CDR3 has 17 amino acids, counting the end cysteine and phenylalanine. Only CDR3 DNA is held: 51 bases, read in frame from base 1.